What follows are 17 T cell receptor beta chains derived from one specimen sequenced in a study of cytomegalovirus exposure and HLA in healthy donors. PCR used 60 Vbeta primers and 13 Jbeta primers. Profiled with immunoSEQ multiplex PCR; TCRdb holds only in-frame clones, not every one. Here the sample spans around 150,000 clones, about 64% being singletons. Source material: PBMCs. Source of these receptors: a young woman in good health and CMV-seropositive.

V and J are TRBV5-1 and TRBJ1-1, with TRBD1 matching over 8 bases. The CDR3 spans 15 residues. Trimming at V came to 5 bases and at J to 4 bases, leaving 10 bases not matched to a gene. Germline CDR1 is SGHRS and CDR2 is YFSETQ. CDR3 protein: CASRRQGIGGTEAFF. CDR3 DNA sequence: TGCGCCAGCAGAAGACAGGGGATCGGTGGCACTGAAGCTTTCTTT.

The chain joins TRBV19 to TRBJ2-3; a possible D gene is TRBD1 (6 bases). The ends were cut back, 3 bases at V and 0 bases at J, with 13 bases in the middle. Germline-derived CDR1 and CDR2 are LNHDA and SQIVND (reference sequence). This CDR3 contains 16 residues. CDR3 DNA: TGTGCCAGTAGTATCCTTTCAACAGGGAGCACAGATACGCAGTATTTT. Its protein product is CASSILSTGSTDTQYF.

This chain uses TRBV9 with TRBJ2-7, with TRBD2 as a possible D gene (5 bases). This CDR3 is built from 15 residues. V lost 0 bases, J lost 1 base, and 11 bases lay in between. Germline CDR1 reads SGDLS; CDR2 reads YYNGEE. The CDR3 DNA is TGTGCCAGCAGCGTAGACGGGGAGTGGTCCTACGAGCAGTACTTC. It codes for CASSVDGEWSYEQYF.

V usage is TRBV27 and J usage is TRBJ2-7, with D maybe TRBD1 (6 bases). CDR1 is MNHEY and CDR2 is SMNVEV in the germline V gene (reference sequence). V was pared by 5 bases and J by 4 bases, with 24 bases between. The CDR3 has 17 residues. The CDR3 loop reads CASSRTGMGLEFYEQYF. The CDR3, as DNA: TGTGCCAGCAGTCGAACAGGGATGGGCCTCGAATTTTACGAGCAGTACTTC.

V is TRBV6-1 and J is TRBJ2-7; maybe TRBD1 (6 bases). This CDR3 contains 15 residues. CDR1 is MNHNS and CDR2 is SASEGT in the germline V gene. Trimming pared 10 bases from V and 0 bases from J, leaving 19 bases between. The CDR3 protein is CATKTSSGVSYEQYF. In DNA, the CDR3 is TGTGCCACTAAAACGTCCTCAGGGGTCTCCTACGAGCAGTACTTC.

The CDR3 sequence: CASRSTPGVTEAFF. CDR3 nucleotides: TGTGCCAGCAGATCGACCCCGGGGGTCACTGAAGCTTTCTTT. The chain is built from TRBV6-1 and TRBJ1-1; possibly TRBD1 for D (5 bases). CDR3 length equals 14 residues. The germline CDR1 and CDR2 sequences are MNHNS and SASEGT. The V gene lost 6 bases and the J gene lost 4 bases, with 15 bases spanning the gap.

The chain is built from TRBV30 and TRBJ1-3; D possibly corresponds to TRBD1 (5 bases). Germline V gene data show CDR1 as GTSNPN and CDR2 as SVGIG (reference sequence). Trimming took 4 bases from V and 4 from J, leaving 8 bases between them. The CDR3 covers 12 residues. The CDR3, as DNA: TGTGCCTGGACCCGGACAGGAAACACCATATATTTT. Amino acids: CAWTRTGNTIYF.

The rearrangement joins TRBV6-1 to TRBJ1-2, with D possibly being TRBD1 (6 bases). The V gene's germline CDR1 is MNHNS and CDR2 SASEGT. V lost 7 bases and J 2 bases, leaving 11 bases between the germline ends. The CDR3 loop spans 13 amino acids. CDR3 sequence reads: CASTPDRNYGYTF. CDR3 coding DNA: TGTGCCAGCACGCCTGACAGGAACTATGGCTACACCTTC.

This clone came up a few times. The chain couples TRBV14 to TRBJ1-1; TRBD1 is a possible D gene (5 bases). The CDR3 extends over 13 amino acids. Germline assignment: CDR1 SGHDN and CDR2 FVKESK. Trimming stripped 0 bases from V and 12 bases from J, with 14 bases between. CDR3 in amino acids: CASSQDRQGRTFF. The CDR3 DNA sequence: TGTGCCAGCAGCCAAGATAGGCAGGGAAGGACTTTCTTT. Full variable domain (missing parts from reference TRBV14 and TRBJ1-1): EAGVTQFPSHSVIEKGQTVTLRCDPISGHDNLYWYRRVMGKEIKFLLHFVKESKQDESGMPNNRFLAERTGGTYSTLKVQPAELEDSGVYFCASSQDRQGRTFFGQGTRLTVV.

This clone came up a few times. The chain is built from TRBV19 and TRBJ1-5; 11 bases are a match to TRBD1. Germline V gene sequence: CDR1 LNHDA, CDR2 SQIVND (reference sequence). This CDR3 region has 16 residues. The trim removed 5 bases at V and 7 bases at J, leaving 10 bases unmatched. The CDR3 is CASSPHGGQGEQPQHF. As DNA, the CDR3 is TGTGCCAGTAGTCCGCACGGGGGACAGGGGGAACAGCCCCAGCATTTT.

The genes are TRBV2 and TRBJ1-4; TRBD1 matches 7 bases. CDR1 and CDR2 from the germline V gene are SNHLY and FYNNEI. The CDR3 runs to 12 residues. V lost 5 bases to trimming and J lost 10 bases; unmatched junction nucleotides: 4. The CDR3 DNA reads TGTGCCAGCAGTTCCCAGGGGGGAAAACTGTTTTTT. This encodes CASSSQGGKLFF.

The rearrangement uses TRBV11-2 and TRBJ1-4; maybe TRBD1 (5 bases). This CDR3 comprises 17 residues. Germline values: CDR1 SGHAT, CDR2 FQNNGV. The V and J ends lost 5 bases and 7 bases respectively, with 23 bases between them. For the CDR3, the DNA is TGTGCCAGCAGCCCCCGAGAAGGGGCGCTCAGAGGTGAAAAACTGTTTTTT. Amino acids: CASSPREGALRGEKLFF.

The chain couples TRBV10-3 to TRBJ1-2; 8 nucleotides agree with TRBD1. Germline V lookup: CDR1 ENHRY, CDR2 SYGVKD. Losses at the gene ends were 6 bases for V and 6 bases for J; bases not matched to a gene: 6. The CDR3 runs to 13 residues. The CDR3 DNA sequence: TGTGCCATCAGCAGGGGGCTGGGTAATGGCTACACCTTC. Amino acids: CAISRGLGNGYTF.

In its sample, this clone was seen a few times. The chain has TRBV5-1 and TRBJ2-3; weak D call: TRBD2 (6 bases). The CDR3 totals 14 residues. V was shortened by 5 bases and J by 1 base, with 11 bases between the two germline ends. Germline values: CDR1 SGHRS, CDR2 YFSETQ. For the CDR3, the DNA is TGCGCCAGCAGTGGGGCTAGCGGCACAGATACGCAGTATTTT. It codes for CASSGASGTDTQYF.

The rearrangement uses TRBV6-5 and TRBJ1-1; 7 nucleotides line up with TRBD1. V dropped 0 bases and J dropped 11; count of bases not matched to a gene: 6. Germline CDR1 and CDR2: MNHEY and SVGAGI. The length of the CDR3 is 13 residues. CDR3 in DNA: TGTGCCAGCAGTTACTCCGACAGGGATGTGGCTTTCTTT. Translating it yields CASSYSDRDVAFF.

J is TRBJ2-3 and V is TRBV14; 9 nucleotides align to TRBD2. Germline CDR1 and CDR2: SGHDN and FVKESK. V was pared by 9 bases and J by 0 bases, with 7 bases of the junction left unmatched. There are 15 residues in the CDR3. CDR3 sequence: CASALAGTSTDTQYF. In nucleotides, the CDR3 is TGTGCCAGTGCCCTAGCGGGGACTAGCACAGATACGCAGTATTTT.

This chain joins TRBV6-1 and TRBJ1-5; TRBD1 might be the D (6 bases). V was pared by 6 bases and J by 4 bases, with 13 bases between. CDR3 size: 14 residues. Germline V lookup: CDR1 MNHNS, CDR2 SASEGT. The CDR3 sequence is CASRGGGGNQPQHF. The CDR3 DNA is TGTGCCAGCAGGGGTGGGGGCGGGAATCAGCCCCAGCATTTT.